The 21 T cell receptor beta chains given below trace back to one sample, sequenced in a study of T cells in Graves' hyperthyroidism and ophthalmopathy. From RNA transcripts, TCR beta CDR3 regions were amplified. When the TCR CDR3 underwent first-round RT-PCR, the HTBI primer set was used. TCRdb re-called the multiplex PCR reads through MiXCR, storing one row per CDR3 protein. Of about 200,000 distinct CDR3 sequences listed, around 18% are singletons. Sequencing was carried out using blood. The receptors were gathered from a man aged 40-49 years with Graves' hyperthyroidism.

The chain has TRBV5-1 and TRBJ1-1; possibly TRBD1 for D (6 bases). The CDR3 runs to 15 residues. The ends were cut back, 4 bases at V and 3 bases at J, with 16 bases in the middle. From germline, CDR1 is SGHRS and CDR2 YFSETQ. The CDR3: CASSLGLGADTEAFF. CDR3 nucleotide sequence: TGCGCCAGCAGCCTGGGGTTGGGGGCTGACACTGAAGCTTTCTTT.

This chain uses TRBV28 with TRBJ2-6; D assignment may be TRBD1 or TRBD2 (5 bases each). CDR3 length: 19 amino acids. The germline CDR1 and CDR2 sequences are MDHEN and SYDVKM. Trimming stripped 2 bases from V and 0 bases from J, with 17 bases between. The CDR3 DNA follows: TGTGCCAGCAGTTTAGGGGGAGCCGACGCAATCTCTGGGGCCAACGTCCTGACTTTC. Protein product: CASSLGGADAISGANVLTF.

This clonotype was picked up many times. The DNA of the CDR3 is TGTGCCAGTAAAGCCCCCGGGACACAGGCTGAAGCTTTCTTT. This gives the protein CASKAPGTQAEAFF. The V gene is TRBV19, the J gene TRBJ1-1; perhaps TRBD1 as D (6 bases). This CDR3 has 14 residues. V lost 7 bases and J 6 bases, leaving 18 bases between the germline ends. Per germline, CDR1 LNHDA and CDR2 SQIVND (reference sequence).

There are many counts of this clonotype. The genes are TRBV30 and TRBJ1-1; D gene ambiguous. The CDR3 totals 12 residues. Trimming left V 3 bases short and J 3 bases short, with 8 bases between. Germline CDR1 reads GTSNPN; CDR2 reads SVGIG (reference sequence). CDR3: CAWRTPDTEAFF. CDR3 DNA sequence: TGTGCCTGGAGGACTCCGGACACTGAAGCTTTCTTT.

Ten or more counts support this clonotype. The chain recombines TRBV3-1 with TRBJ2-3; D may be TRBD2 (7 bases). Germline CDR1 is LGHDT and CDR2 is YNNKEL (reference sequence). Trimming took off 0 bases at V and 2 bases at J, with 15 bases between the two ends. The CDR3 loop spans 17 amino acids. CDR3 sequence reads: CASSQDLGGGDTDTQYF. CDR3 bases: TGTGCCAGCAGCCAAGATCTTGGGGGGGGCGACACAGATACGCAGTATTTT.

The chain couples TRBV7-2 to TRBJ1-5; D unclear. The germline V gene encodes CDR1 SGHTA and CDR2 FQGNSA. V lost 3 bases and J lost 4, with 10 bases in between. The length of the CDR3 is 14 residues. The CDR3 coding sequence is TGTGCCAGCAGCTTCCATGGAATTAATCAGCCCCAGCATTTT. This translates into CASSFHGINQPQHF. The full variable domain, in which reference TRBV7-2 and TRBJ1-5 provide the parts outside the CDR3, is GAGVSQSPSNKVTEKGKDVELRCDPISGHTALYWYRQSLGQGLEFLIYFQGNSAPDKSGLPSDRFSAERTGGSVSTLTIQRTQQEDSAVYLCASSFHGINQPQHFGDGTRLSIL.

This clonotype was counted ten times or more. V gene TRBV20-1 combines with J gene TRBJ1-2, with 7 bases aligning to TRBD1. V dropped 0 bases and J dropped 8; count of bases not matched to a gene: 9. CDR3 length: 14 amino acids. CDR1 and CDR2 (germline): DFQATT, SNEGSKA (reference sequence). CDR3 sequence reads: CSARDRGTAIGYTF. CDR3 coding DNA: TGCAGTGCTAGAGATCGGGGGACAGCAATAGGCTACACCTTC.

This clonotype occurred many times. DNA for the CDR3: TGCAGTGCTAGAAACCCCCAGGGGACAGGAAACACCATATATTTT. This codes for CSARNPQGTGNTIYF. The chain joins TRBV20-1 to TRBJ1-3, with D possibly TRBD1 on 6 matching bases. This CDR3 is 15 amino acids long. The V gene lost 2 bases and the J gene lost 4 bases, with 15 bases spanning the gap. Germline CDR1 reads DFQATT; CDR2 reads SNEGSKA (reference sequence).

The chain combines TRBV7-8 with TRBJ1-2; the D gene is possibly TRBD1 (6 bases). The ends were cut back, 1 base at V and 6 bases at J, with 15 bases in the middle. Germline CDR1 SGHVS, CDR2 FQNEAQ. This CDR3 contains 15 residues. CDR3 amino acids: CASSLGGPGANGYTF. The CDR3 nucleotides are TGTGCCAGCAGCTTAGGGGGACCAGGGGCCAATGGCTACACCTTC.

There are many counts of this clonotype. The DNA of the CDR3 is TGTGCCAGCAGTGGCGGCACACTGCACAATGAGCAGTTCTTC. Encoded protein: CASSGGTLHNEQFF. V usage is TRBV6-1 and J usage is TRBJ2-1; D ambiguous. The germline CDR1 and CDR2 sequences are MNHNS and SASEGT. Trimming took off 4 bases at V and 5 bases at J, with 12 bases between the two ends. The CDR3 contains 14 residues.

This clonotype was seen a handful of times. The CDR3 nucleotides are TGTGCCAGCAGCCAAGATACAGGGTCCTACAATGAGCAGTTCTTC. Translated, it gives CASSQDTGSYNEQFF. The chain joins TRBV4-2 to TRBJ2-1; D perhaps matches TRBD1 (6 bases). Germline V lookup: CDR1 LGHNA, CDR2 YNFKEQ. Trimming took 0 bases from V and 1 from J, leaving 7 bases between them. The length of the CDR3 is 15 residues.

The V and J genes are TRBV15 and TRBJ1-5, with 8 bases lining up with TRBD1. Germline-derived CDR1 and CDR2 are LNHNV and YYDKDF (reference sequence). V lost 1 base and J lost 5; bases outside the gene matches: 7. The CDR3 spans 16 residues. CDR3 residues: CATSRGGQEVDQPQHF. CDR3 nucleotide sequence: TGTGCCACCAGCAGAGGGGGACAGGAAGTAGATCAGCCCCAGCATTTT. The variable domain in full, with the rest retrieved from reference TRBV15 and TRBJ1-5, is DAMVIQNPRYQVTQFGKPVTLSCSQTLNHNVMYWYQQKSSQAPKLLFHYYDKDFNNEADTPDNFQSRRPNTSFCFLDIRSPGLGDTAMYLCATSRGGQEVDQPQHFGDGTRLSIL.

This clonotype was seen many times. V usage is TRBV6-2 or TRBV6-3 and J usage is TRBJ1-1; D gene uncertain. V was pared by 0 bases and J by 4 bases, with 6 bases between. Germline V gene lookup returns CDR1 MNHEY and CDR2 SVGEGT. The CDR3 is made up of 13 amino acids. This CDR3 is CASSYSIGTEAFF. The CDR3, as DNA: TGTGCCAGCAGTTACTCGATAGGCACTGAAGCTTTCTTT.

This clonotype was detected ten times or more. J is TRBJ1-6 and V is TRBV5-1, with 12 bases aligning to TRBD1. The CDR3 is 16 residues long. After removal of 2 bases from V and 6 bases from J, the junction contained 3 bases not matched to a gene. The germline CDR1 and CDR2 sequences are SGHRS and YFSETQ. Here the CDR3 DNA reads TGCGCCAGCAGCTTAGGGACAGGGGGCCGTAATTCACCCCTCCACTTT. Protein sequence: CASSLGTGGRNSPLHF.

At least ten counts were recorded for this clonotype. The chain combines TRBV11-2 with TRBJ2-5, with unresolved D. Germline CDR1 reads SGHAT; CDR2 reads FQNNGV. The CDR3 contains 14 residues. The V gene lost 2 bases and the J gene lost 5 bases, with 12 bases spanning the gap. CDR3 DNA sequence: TGTGCCAGCAGCTTATCAGGAGTAGGTGAGACCCAGTACTTC. It translates to CASSLSGVGETQYF. The variable domain in full, with the rest retrieved from reference TRBV11-2 and TRBJ2-5, is EAGVAQSPRYKIIEKRQSVAFWCNPISGHATLYWYQQILGQGPKLLIQFQNNGVVDDSQLPKDRFSAERLKGVDSTLKIQPAKLEDSAVYLCASSLSGVGETQYFGPGTRLLVL.

This clonotype was seen a few times. The CDR3 loop is CATGTNLYEQYF. For the CDR3, the DNA is TGTGCCACCGGGACTAACCTCTACGAGCAGTACTTC. The chain has TRBV6-1 and TRBJ2-7; 7 bases are shared with TRBD2. J lost 3 bases, V lost 10 bases, and 6 bases had no gene match. Germline V lookup: CDR1 MNHNS, CDR2 SASEGT. The CDR3 covers 12 residues.

This sequence joins TRBV28 and TRBJ2-1; 7 bases match TRBD2. The CDR3 loop spans 19 amino acids. Germline trimming cut 3 bases from V and 5 bases from J; bases unmatched to any gene: 19. Germline V CDR1 and CDR2: MDHEN, SYDVKM. The DNA of the CDR3 is TGTGCCAGCAGTTTCTACGGGGGGACTCTCTTAGGGGTAGACAATGAGCAGTTCTTC. As protein: CASSFYGGTLLGVDNEQFF.

This clonotype occurred many times. The chain uses TRBV28 and TRBJ1-2, with 7 bases lining up with TRBD1. The germline V gene encodes CDR1 MDHEN and CDR2 SYDVKM. V gave up 3 bases and J gave up 0 bases; unmatched junction bases: 13. The CDR3 sequence is 18 residues long. The CDR3 DNA is TGTGCCAGCAGTTTTGAGAGAGGGGGCCTGCCTACTAACTATGGCTACACCTTC. Translation: CASSFERGGLPTNYGYTF.

This rearrangement joins TRBV20-1 to TRBJ2-1; 11 positions match TRBD1. V was clipped by 5 bases and J by 3 bases; unmatched bases: 6. Germline V gives CDR1 DFQATT, CDR2 SNEGSKA (reference sequence). This CDR3 contains 15 residues. CDR3 bases: TGCAGTGCTCCTGGACAGGGGGCAAACTACAATGAGCAGTTCTTC. Residues: CSAPGQGANYNEQFF.

This clonotype has at least ten counts. The chain recombines TRBV15 with TRBJ2-7; D tentatively fits TRBD1 or TRBD2 (6 bases each). The CDR3 loop spans 14 amino acids. Trimming removed 0 bases at V and 4 bases at J, with 10 bases between. The germline V gene has CDR1 LNHNV and CDR2 YYDKDF (reference sequence). CDR3 region: CATSRDRGQYEQYF. CDR3 DNA: TGTGCCACCAGCAGAGATCGGGGGCAATACGAGCAGTACTTC.

Many counts were recorded for this clonotype. DNA for the CDR3: TGCAGTGCTAGAGAACAGCGGATCTACACCTTC. Residues: CSAREQRIYTF. J is TRBJ1-2 and V is TRBV20-1, with unresolved D. The germline V gene has CDR1 DFQATT and CDR2 SNEGSKA (reference sequence). Deletions cut 0 bases from V and 10 bases from J, with 9 bases between. The CDR3 consists of 11 residues.